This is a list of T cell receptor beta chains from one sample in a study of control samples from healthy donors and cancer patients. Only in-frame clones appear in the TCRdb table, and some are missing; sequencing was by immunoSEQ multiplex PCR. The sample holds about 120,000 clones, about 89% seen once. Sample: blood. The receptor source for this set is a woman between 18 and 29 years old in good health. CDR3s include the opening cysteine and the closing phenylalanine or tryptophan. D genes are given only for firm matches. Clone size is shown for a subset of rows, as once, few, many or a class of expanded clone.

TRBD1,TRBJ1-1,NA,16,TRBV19,CASSIDPRTGETEAFF,TGTGCCAGTAGTATAGACCCCAGGACAGGGGAGACTGAAGCTTTCTTT
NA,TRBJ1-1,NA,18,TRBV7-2,CASSLGNRRGGLNTEAFF,TGTGCCAGCAGCTTAGGGAACCGCCGTGGGGGGCTGAACACTGAAGCTTTCTTT
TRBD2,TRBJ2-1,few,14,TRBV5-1,CASSPTSGSWEQFF,TGCGCCAGCAGCCCGACTAGCGGGAGTTGGGAGCAGTTCTTC
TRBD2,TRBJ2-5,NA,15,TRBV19,CASSRAGVLQETQYF,TGTGCCAGTAGTAGAGCGGGAGTTCTCCAAGAGACCCAGTACTTC
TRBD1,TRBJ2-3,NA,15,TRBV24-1,CATSDLTGGGDTQYF,TGTGCCACCAGTGATTTGACAGGGGGCGGAGATACGCAGTATTTT
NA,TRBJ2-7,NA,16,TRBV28,CASSLSLGIGSYEQYF,TGTGCCAGCAGTTTAAGTTTGGGTATCGGGTCCTACGAGCAGTACTTC
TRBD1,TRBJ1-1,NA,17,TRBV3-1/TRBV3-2,CASSPHQGQGGREEAFF,TGTGCCAGCAGCCCGCACCAAGGACAGGGAGGTCGAGAGGAAGCTTTCTTT
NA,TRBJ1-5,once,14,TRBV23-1,CASAGRGRVQPQHF,TGCGCCAGCGCAGGGAGAGGGCGGGTACAGCCCCAGCATTTT
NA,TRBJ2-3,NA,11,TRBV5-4,CASSSSDTQYF,TGTGCCAGCAGCTCCTCTGATACGCAGTATTTT
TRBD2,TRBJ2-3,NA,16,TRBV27,CASSSQLGLAGGLRYF,TGTGCCAGCAGTTCCCAACTCGGACTAGCGGGGGGCTTACGGTATTTT
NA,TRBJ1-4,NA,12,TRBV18,CASSHTGTELFF,TGTGCCAGCTCGCACACCGGTACGGAACTGTTTTTT
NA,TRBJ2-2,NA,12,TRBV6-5,CASRGYRRELFF,TGTGCCAGCAGGGGTTACAGGCGGGAGCTGTTTTTT
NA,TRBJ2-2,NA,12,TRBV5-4,CASSLVAGELFF,TGTGCCAGCAGCTTGGTGGCCGGGGAGCTGTTTTTT
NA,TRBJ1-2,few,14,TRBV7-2,CASSPELQGWGYTF,TGTGCCAGCAGCCCCGAACTACAGGGTTGGGGCTACACCTTC
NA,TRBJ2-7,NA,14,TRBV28,CASSPSGPPYEQYF,TGTGCCAGCAGCCCATCGGGACCCCCCTACGAGCAGTACTTC
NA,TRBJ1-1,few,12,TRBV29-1,CSVLPGDTEAFF,TGCAGCGTTCTCCCCGGGGACACTGAAGCTTTCTTT
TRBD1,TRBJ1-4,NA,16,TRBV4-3,CASSQDLDRGNEKLFF,TGCGCCAGCAGCCAAGATTTGGACAGGGGGAATGAAAAACTGTTTTTT
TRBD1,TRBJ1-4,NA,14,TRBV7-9,CASSSGTGREKLFF,TGTGCCAGCAGCTCCGGGACAGGGAGGGAAAAACTGTTTTTT
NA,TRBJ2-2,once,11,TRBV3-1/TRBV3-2,CASENTGELFF,TGTGCGTCCGAGAACACCGGGGAGCTGTTTTTT
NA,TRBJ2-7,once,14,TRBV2,CASTLGRGPYEQYF,TGTGCCAGCACTTTGGGCAGGGGTCCCTACGAGCAGTACTTC
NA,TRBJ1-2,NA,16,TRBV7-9,CASSPAGGAINYGYTF,TGTGCCAGCAGCCCCGCGGGGGGGGCGATTAACTATGGCTACACCTTC
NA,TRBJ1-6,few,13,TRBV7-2,CASSGTGYSPLHF,TGTGCCAGCAGCGGTACAGGGTATTCACCCCTCCACTTT
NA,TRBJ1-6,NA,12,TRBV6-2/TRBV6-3,CASSFRKAPLHF,TGTGCCAGCAGTTTCAGGAAAGCCCCCCTCCACTTT
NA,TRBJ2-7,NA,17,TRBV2,CASRRVMIYPGSYEQYF,TGTGCCAGCAGGAGGGTTATGATTTATCCTGGTTCCTACGAGCAGTACTTC
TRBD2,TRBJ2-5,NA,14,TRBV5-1,CASSPSGGEETQYF,TGCGCCAGCAGCCCAAGCGGGGGGGAAGAGACCCAGTACTTC
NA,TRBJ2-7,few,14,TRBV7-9,CASSPGRAGYEQYF,TGTGCCAGCTCCCCTGGCCGGGCTGGTTACGAGCAGTACTTC
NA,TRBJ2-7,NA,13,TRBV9,CASSVTSFDEQYF,TGTGCCAGCAGCGTCACTAGTTTCGACGAGCAGTACTTC
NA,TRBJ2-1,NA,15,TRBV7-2,CASSPRDFTYNEQFF,TGTGCCAGCAGCCCGAGGGACTTTACCTACAATGAGCAGTTCTTC
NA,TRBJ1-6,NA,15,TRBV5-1,CASSLGGGRYSPLHF,TGCGCCAGCAGCTTGGGCGGGGGCAGATATTCACCCCTCCACTTT
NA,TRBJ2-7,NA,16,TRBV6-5,CASSYSGGAGTGEQYF,TGTGCCAGCAGTTACTCCGGAGGGGCAGGGACGGGGGAGCAGTACTTC
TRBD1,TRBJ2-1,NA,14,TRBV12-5,CASGPGQGAYEQFF,TGTGCTAGTGGGCCGGGACAGGGGGCCTATGAGCAGTTCTTC
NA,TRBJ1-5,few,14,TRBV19,CASSMVGGGQPQHF,TGTGCCAGTAGTATGGTTGGGGGCGGTCAGCCCCAGCATTTT
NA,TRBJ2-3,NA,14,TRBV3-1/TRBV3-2,CASSQVWDTDTQYF,TGTGCCAGCAGCCAAGTTTGGGACACAGATACGCAGTATTTT
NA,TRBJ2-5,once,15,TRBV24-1,CATSDEQGSGKTQYF,TGTGCCACCAGTGATGAACAGGGAAGTGGAAAGACCCAGTACTTC
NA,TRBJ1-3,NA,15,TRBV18,CASSLQESSGNTIYF,TGTGCCAGCTCGTTACAGGAGAGCTCTGGAAACACCATATATTTT
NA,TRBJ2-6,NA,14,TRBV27,CASSPRGGANVLTF,TGTGCCAGCAGTCCCCGCGGTGGGGCCAACGTCCTGACTTTC
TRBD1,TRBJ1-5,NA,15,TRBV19,CASSIWGTGDQSQHF,TGTGCCAGTAGTATTTGGGGGACAGGGGACCAGTCCCAGCATTTT
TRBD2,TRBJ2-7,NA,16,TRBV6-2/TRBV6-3,CASSYDRREPHYEQYF,TGTGCCAGCAGTTACGATAGGCGGGAGCCACACTACGAGCAGTACTTC
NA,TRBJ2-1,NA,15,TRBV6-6,CASSRVSLVHNEQFF,TGTGCCAGCAGTAGGGTGTCTCTGGTTCACAATGAGCAGTTCTTC
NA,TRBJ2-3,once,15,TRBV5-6,CATSTTGEGTDTQYF,TGTGCCACCTCGACGACAGGGGAGGGGACAGATACGCAGTATTTT
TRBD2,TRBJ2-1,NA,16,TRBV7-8,CASSFVARGGVYEQFF,TGTGCCAGCAGCTTTGTGGCGCGGGGGGGGGTTTATGAGCAGTTCTTC
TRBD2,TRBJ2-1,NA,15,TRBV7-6,CASSLSGGRRDEQFF,TGTGCCAGCAGCCTCAGCGGGGGGCGGCGGGATGAGCAGTTCTTC
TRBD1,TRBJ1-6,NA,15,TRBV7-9,CASSLAGQGLIPLHF,TGTGCCAGCAGCTTAGCGGGACAGGGCCTCATTCCCCTCCACTTT
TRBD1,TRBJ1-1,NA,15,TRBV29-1,CSVGIPTGEVWRAFF,TGCAGCGTTGGGATCCCCACAGGGGAGGTTTGGAGAGCTTTCTTT
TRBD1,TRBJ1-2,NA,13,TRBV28,CASRWTGVGGYTF,TGTGCCAGCAGATGGACAGGGGTGGGCGGCTACACCTTC